Below are 3 T cell receptor beta chains sequenced from a single sample in a study of T-cell reconstitution after alpha-beta-depleted transplantation in children. The authors prepared the TCRbeta library with unique molecular identifiers. Each CDR3 protein is one row after TCRdb ran MiXCR on the PCR reads. Found here are hundreds of thousands of distinct CDR3 sequences, roughly 17% of them singletons; the top ten hold 1.1%. The starting material was PBMCs from the stem cell graft donor, obtained from the stem cell graft. All receptors derive from a human donor who donated a stem cell graft to a child with acute myeloid leukemia.

This clonotype has just a few counts. The V and J genes are TRBV5-5 and TRBJ2-5, with D unresolved. Trimming left V 0 bases short and J 1 base short, with 7 bases between. The CDR3 covers 14 residues. The V gene's germline CDR1 is SGHKS and CDR2 YYEKEE (reference sequence). CDR3 DNA sequence: TGTGCCAGCAGCTTGGGGGTATTCCAAGAGACCCAGTACTTC. Its translation: CASSLGVFQETQYF.

This clonotype was observed a few times. The chain combines TRBV7-9 with TRBJ2-7; unclear D gene. The CDR3 length is 13 residues. CDR1 SEHNR and CDR2 FQNEAQ come from the germline V gene (reference sequence). Trimming cost V 4 bases and J 4 bases, with 11 bases left between them. CDR3 bases: TGTGCCAGCAGCTCCTCCCTAGAATACGAGCAGTACGTC. It encodes CASSSSLEYEQYV.

This clonotype was detected a few times. The chain combines TRBV5-1 with TRBJ2-2; TRBD2 is a possible D gene (5 bases). Trimming took off 8 bases at V and 4 bases at J, with 18 bases between the two ends. The germline V gene has CDR1 SGHRS and CDR2 YFSETQ. The CDR3 is 15 residues long. Here the CDR3 reads CASPTRDRRTGELFF. The DNA of the CDR3 is TGCGCCAGTCCGACGAGGGATCGGCGCACCGGGGAGCTGTTTTTT.